This entry features one TCR beta chain sequence. These data are taken from a study of cytomegalovirus exposure and HLA in healthy donors. Data came from immunoSEQ multiplex PCR; TCRdb stores just in-frame clones and leaves some out. The repertoire consists of roughly 98,000 clones, with around 90% occurring once and the leading ten covering 3.9%. Germline CDR1 LNHDA, CDR2 SQIVND (reference sequence). CDR3 length equals 15 residues. V dropped 3 bases and J dropped 7; count of bases not matched to a gene: 8. The TCR originated in a woman in her 30s in good health and CMV-seronegative. V usage is TRBV19 and J usage is TRBJ2-3, with 9 nucleotides matching TRBD2. The sample was PBMCs. The CDR3 DNA reads as TGTGCCAGTAGTATTCAGGCTAGCGGGGAGTATACGCAGTATTTT. Protein product: CASSIQASGEYTQYF. Based on the CDR3 plus reference TRBV19 and TRBJ2-3, the full variable domain is DGGITQSPKYLFRKEGQNVTLSCEQNLNHDAMYWYRQDPGQGLRLIYYSQIVNDFQKGDIAEGYSVSREKKESFPLTVTSAQKNPTAFYLCASSIQASGEYTQYFGPGTRLTVL.